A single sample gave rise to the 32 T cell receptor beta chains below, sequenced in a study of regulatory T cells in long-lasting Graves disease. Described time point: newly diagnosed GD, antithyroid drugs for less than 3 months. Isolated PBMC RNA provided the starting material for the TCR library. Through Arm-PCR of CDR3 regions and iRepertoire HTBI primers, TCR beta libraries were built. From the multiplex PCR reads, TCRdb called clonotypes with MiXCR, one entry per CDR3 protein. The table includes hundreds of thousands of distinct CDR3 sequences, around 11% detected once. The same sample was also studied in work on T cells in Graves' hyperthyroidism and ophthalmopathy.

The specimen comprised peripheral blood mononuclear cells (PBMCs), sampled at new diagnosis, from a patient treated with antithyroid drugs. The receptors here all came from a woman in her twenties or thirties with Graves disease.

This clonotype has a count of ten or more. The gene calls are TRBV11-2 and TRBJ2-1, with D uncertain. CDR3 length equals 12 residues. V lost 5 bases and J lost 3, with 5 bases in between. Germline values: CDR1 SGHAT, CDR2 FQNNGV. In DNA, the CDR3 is TGTGCCAGCAGCCCCTACTACAATGAGCAGTTCTTC. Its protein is CASSPYYNEQFF.

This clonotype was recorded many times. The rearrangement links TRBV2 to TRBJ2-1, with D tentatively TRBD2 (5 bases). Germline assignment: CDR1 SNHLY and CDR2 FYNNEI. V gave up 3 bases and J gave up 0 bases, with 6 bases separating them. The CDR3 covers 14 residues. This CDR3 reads CASSETNSYNEQFF. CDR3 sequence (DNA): TGTGCCAGCAGTGAGACTAACTCCTACAATGAGCAGTTCTTC.

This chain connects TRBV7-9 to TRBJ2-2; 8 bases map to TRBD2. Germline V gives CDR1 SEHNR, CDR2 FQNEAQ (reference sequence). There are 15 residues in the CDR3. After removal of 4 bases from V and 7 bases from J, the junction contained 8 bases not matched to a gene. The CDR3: CASSSTGGPIGELFF. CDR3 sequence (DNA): TGTGCCAGCAGCTCAACGGGAGGGCCAATCGGGGAGCTGTTTTTT. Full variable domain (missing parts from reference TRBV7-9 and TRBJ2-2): DTGVSQNPRHKITKRGQNVTFRCDPISEHNRLYWYRQTLGQGPEFLTYFQNEAQLEKSRLLSDRFSAERPKGSFSTLEIQRTEQGDSAMYLCASSSTGGPIGELFFGEGSRLTVL.

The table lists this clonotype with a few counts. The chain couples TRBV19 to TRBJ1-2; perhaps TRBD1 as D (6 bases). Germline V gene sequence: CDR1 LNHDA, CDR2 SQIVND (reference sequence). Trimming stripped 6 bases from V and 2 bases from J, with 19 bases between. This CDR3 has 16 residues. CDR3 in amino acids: CASRDGTGFYNYGYTF. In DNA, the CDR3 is TGTGCCAGTAGGGACGGCACAGGGTTTTACAACTATGGCTACACCTTC.

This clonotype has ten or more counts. The CDR3: CSARGFETSGFYNEQFF. Here the CDR3 DNA reads TGCAGTGCTAGAGGATTTGAGACTAGCGGTTTCTACAATGAGCAGTTCTTC. The rearrangement uses TRBV20-1 and TRBJ2-1, with 9 bases matching TRBD2. The CDR3 has 17 amino acids. Germline CDR1 reads DFQATT; CDR2 reads SNEGSKA (reference sequence). Germline trimming cut 1 base from V and 3 bases from J; bases unmatched to any gene: 10.

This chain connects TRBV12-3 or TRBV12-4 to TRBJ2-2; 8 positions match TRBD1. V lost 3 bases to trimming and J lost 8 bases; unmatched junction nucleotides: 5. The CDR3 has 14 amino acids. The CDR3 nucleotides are TGTGCCAGCAGTTTCGCCAGGGGGCTTGGGGAGCTGTTTTTT. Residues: CASSFARGLGELFF.

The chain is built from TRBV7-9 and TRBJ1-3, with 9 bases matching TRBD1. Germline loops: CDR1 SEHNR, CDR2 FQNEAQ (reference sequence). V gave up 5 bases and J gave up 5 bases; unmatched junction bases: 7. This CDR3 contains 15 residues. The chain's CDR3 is CASSHTGQGRNTIYF. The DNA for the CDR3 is TGTGCCAGCAGCCACACCGGACAGGGGCGAAACACCATATATTTT.

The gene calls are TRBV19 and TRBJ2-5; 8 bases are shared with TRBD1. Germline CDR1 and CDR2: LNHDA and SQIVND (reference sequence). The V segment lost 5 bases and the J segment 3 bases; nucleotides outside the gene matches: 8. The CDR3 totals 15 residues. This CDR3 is CASSARRQGKETQYF. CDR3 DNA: TGTGCCAGTAGTGCCAGAAGACAGGGGAAAGAGACCCAGTACTTC.

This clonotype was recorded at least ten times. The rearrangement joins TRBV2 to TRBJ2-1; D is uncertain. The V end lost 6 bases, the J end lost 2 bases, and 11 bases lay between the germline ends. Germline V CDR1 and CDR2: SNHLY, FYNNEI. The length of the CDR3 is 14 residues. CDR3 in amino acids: CASSPLAAYNEQFF. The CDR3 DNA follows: TGTGCCAGCAGCCCTCTTGCGGCCTACAATGAGCAGTTCTTC.

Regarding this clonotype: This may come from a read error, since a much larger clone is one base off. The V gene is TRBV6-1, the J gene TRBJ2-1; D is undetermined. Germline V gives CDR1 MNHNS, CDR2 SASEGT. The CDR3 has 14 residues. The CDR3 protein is CDSSRLPSANEQFF. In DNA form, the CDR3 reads TGTGACAGCAGCAGGCTTCCGAGTGCGAATGAGCAGTTCTTC.

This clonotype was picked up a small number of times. CDR3 region: CASSYDRGNEKLFF. For the CDR3, the DNA is TGTGCCAGCAGTTACGACAGGGGGAATGAAAAACTGTTTTTT. The chain recombines TRBV6-5 with TRBJ1-4; 9 bases are a match to TRBD1. The length of the CDR3 is 14 residues. Germline CDR1 reads MNHEY; CDR2 reads SVGAGI. The trim removed 2 bases at V and 5 bases at J, leaving 0 bases unmatched.

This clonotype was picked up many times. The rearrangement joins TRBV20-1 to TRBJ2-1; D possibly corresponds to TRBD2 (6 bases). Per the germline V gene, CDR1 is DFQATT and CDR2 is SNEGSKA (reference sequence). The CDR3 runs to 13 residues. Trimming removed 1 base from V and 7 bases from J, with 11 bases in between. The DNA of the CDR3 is TGCAGTGCTAGAGTGGCAGGAGGGAATGAGCAGTTCTTC. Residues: CSARVAGGNEQFF.

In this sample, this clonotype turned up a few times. Here the CDR3 reads CASSHETVQNIQYF. As DNA, the CDR3 is TGTGCCAGCAGCCACGAGACAGTTCAAAACATTCAGTACTTC. The V gene is TRBV7-9, the J gene TRBJ2-4, with D possibly TRBD1 on 5 matching bases. CDR3 length equals 14 residues. CDR1 is SEHNR and CDR2 is FQNEAQ in the germline V gene (reference sequence). Trimming cost V 5 bases and J 5 bases, with 13 bases left between them.

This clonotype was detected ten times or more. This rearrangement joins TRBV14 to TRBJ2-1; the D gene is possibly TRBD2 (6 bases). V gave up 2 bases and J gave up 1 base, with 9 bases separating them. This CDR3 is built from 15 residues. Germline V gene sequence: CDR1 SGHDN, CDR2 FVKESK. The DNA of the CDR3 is TGTGCCAGCAGCCAACTTAGCGGTTCCTACAATGAGCAGTTCTTC. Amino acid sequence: CASSQLSGSYNEQFF.

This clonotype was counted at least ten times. CDR3 residues: CASSPRAVGELFF. The CDR3, as DNA: TGTGCCAGCTCACCAAGGGCGGTCGGGGAGCTGTTTTTT. The chain uses TRBV18 and TRBJ2-2; the D is unclear. The CDR3 spans 13 residues. With 2 bases removed from V and 7 bases from J, the gap between germline ends came to 8 bases. CDR1 is KGHSH and CDR2 is LQKENI in the germline V gene.

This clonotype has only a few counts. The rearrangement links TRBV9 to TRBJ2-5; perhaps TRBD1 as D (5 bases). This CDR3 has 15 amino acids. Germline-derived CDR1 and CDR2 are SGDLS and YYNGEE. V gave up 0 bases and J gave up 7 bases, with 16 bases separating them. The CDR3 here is CASSVGGDRRGTQYF. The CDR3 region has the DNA TGTGCCAGCAGCGTAGGCGGCGATCGAAGGGGGACCCAGTACTTC.

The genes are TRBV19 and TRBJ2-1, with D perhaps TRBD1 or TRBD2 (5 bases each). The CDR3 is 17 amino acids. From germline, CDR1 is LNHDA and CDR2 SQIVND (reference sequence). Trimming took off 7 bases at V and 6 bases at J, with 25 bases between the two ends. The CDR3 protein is CASTYGAGAMRVNEQFF. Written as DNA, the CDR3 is TGTGCCAGTACCTACGGGGCGGGTGCCATGAGGGTCAATGAGCAGTTCTTC.

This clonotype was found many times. The CDR3 DNA reads TGTGCCAGCTCACCTGGGAAACCGAGACAGGTTGAGACCCAGTACTTC. The encoded protein is CASSPGKPRQVETQYF. This chain connects TRBV18 to TRBJ2-5, with D possibly TRBD1 on 6 matching bases. This CDR3 has 16 amino acids. Between the trimmed V and J ends, which lost 3 bases and 5 bases, there was a span of 19 bases. CDR1 KGHSH and CDR2 LQKENI come from the germline V gene.

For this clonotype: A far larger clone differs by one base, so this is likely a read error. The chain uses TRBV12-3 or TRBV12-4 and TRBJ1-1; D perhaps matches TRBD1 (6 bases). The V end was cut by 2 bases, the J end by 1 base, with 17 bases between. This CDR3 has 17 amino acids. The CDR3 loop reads CASSLLDRLTSNTEAFF. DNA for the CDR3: TGTGCCAGCAGTTTATTAGACAGGCTCACATCGAACACTGAAGCTTTCTTT.

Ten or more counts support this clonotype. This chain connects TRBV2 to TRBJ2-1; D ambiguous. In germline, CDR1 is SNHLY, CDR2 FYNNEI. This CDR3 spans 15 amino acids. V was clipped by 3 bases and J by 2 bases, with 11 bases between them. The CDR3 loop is CASSEAAETYNEQFF. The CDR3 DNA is TGTGCCAGCAGTGAGGCGGCCGAAACCTACAATGAGCAGTTCTTC.

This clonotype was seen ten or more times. The CDR3 sequence is CASRGESYNEQFF. DNA for the CDR3: TGTGCCAGCAGGGGGGAGTCCTACAATGAGCAGTTCTTC. This chain joins TRBV2 and TRBJ2-1, with D tentatively TRBD1 or TRBD2 (5 bases each). Germline V gives CDR1 SNHLY, CDR2 FYNNEI. This CDR3 comprises 13 residues. V dropped 6 bases and J dropped 1 base, with 7 bases sitting between them.

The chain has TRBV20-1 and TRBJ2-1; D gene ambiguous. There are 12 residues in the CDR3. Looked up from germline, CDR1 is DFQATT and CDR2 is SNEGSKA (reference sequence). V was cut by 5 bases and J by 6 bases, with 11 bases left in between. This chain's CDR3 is CSAPRRFNEQFF. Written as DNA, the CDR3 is TGCAGTGCTCCCCGGCGGTTCAATGAGCAGTTCTTC.

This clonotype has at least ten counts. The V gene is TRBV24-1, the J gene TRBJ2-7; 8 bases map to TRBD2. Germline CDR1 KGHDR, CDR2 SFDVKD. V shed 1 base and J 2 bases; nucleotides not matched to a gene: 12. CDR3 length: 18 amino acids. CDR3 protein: CATSDFGGGSDWPYEQYF. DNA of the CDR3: TGTGCCACCAGTGATTTTGGCGGGGGGTCCGATTGGCCCTACGAGCAGTACTTC.

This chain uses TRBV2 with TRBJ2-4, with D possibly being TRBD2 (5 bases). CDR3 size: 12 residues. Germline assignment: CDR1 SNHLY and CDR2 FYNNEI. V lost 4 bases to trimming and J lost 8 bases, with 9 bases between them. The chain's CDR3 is CASSVRRDIQYF. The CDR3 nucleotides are TGTGCCAGCAGTGTGAGGCGGGACATTCAGTACTTC.

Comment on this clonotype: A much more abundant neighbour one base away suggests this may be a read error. The CDR3 DNA reads as TGTGCCAGCAGCTCGACTAGCGGGAGAGAGACCCAGTACTTC. This encodes CASSSTSGRETQYF. The V and J genes are TRBV3-1 and TRBJ2-5, with TRBD2 matching over 12 bases. Per germline, CDR1 LGHDT and CDR2 YNNKEL (reference sequence). The trim removed 5 bases at V and 4 bases at J, leaving 2 bases unmatched. The CDR3 length is 14 residues.

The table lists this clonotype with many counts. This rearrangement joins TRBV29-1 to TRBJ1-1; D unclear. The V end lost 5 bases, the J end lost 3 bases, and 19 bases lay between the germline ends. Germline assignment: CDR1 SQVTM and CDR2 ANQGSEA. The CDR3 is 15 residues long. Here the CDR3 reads CSVLGGGIWDTEAFF. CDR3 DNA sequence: TGCAGCGTTCTAGGTGGTGGTATATGGGACACTGAAGCTTTCTTT.

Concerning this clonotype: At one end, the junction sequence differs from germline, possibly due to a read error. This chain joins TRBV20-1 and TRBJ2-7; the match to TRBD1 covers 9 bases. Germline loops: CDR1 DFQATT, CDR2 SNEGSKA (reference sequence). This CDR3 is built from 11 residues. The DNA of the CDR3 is TGCAGTATGGGACAGGGCTACGAGCAGTGCTTC. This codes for CSMGQGYEQCF.

The CDR3 reads CATSDSRTGGPSTDTQYF. The CDR3 DNA sequence: TGTGCCACCAGTGATTCCCGGACGGGAGGGCCCTCTACAGATACGCAGTATTTT. This rearrangement joins TRBV24-1 to TRBJ2-3; 8 bases agree with TRBD2. Trimming at V came to 2 bases and at J to 3 bases, leaving 12 bases not matched to a gene. Germline CDR1 reads KGHDR; CDR2 reads SFDVKD. The CDR3 has 18 residues.

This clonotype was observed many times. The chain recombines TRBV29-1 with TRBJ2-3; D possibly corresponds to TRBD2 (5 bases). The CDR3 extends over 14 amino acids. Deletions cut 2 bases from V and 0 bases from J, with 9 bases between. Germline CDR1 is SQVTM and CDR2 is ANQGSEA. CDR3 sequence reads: CSVESRTSTDTQYF. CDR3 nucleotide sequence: TGCAGCGTTGAAAGCAGGACTAGCACAGATACGCAGTATTTT.

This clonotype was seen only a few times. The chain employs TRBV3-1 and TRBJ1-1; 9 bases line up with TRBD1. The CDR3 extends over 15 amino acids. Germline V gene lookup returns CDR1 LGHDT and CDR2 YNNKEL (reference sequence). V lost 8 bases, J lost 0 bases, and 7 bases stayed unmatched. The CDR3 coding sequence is TGTGCCAGCGGAGACAGGGGGAGCATGAACACTGAAGCTTTCTTT. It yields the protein CASGDRGSMNTEAFF.

In DNA, the CDR3 is TGTGCCAGCAGTTCCCCACTCTACGAGCAGTTCTTC. It is translated as CASSSPLYEQFF. The V call is TRBV28, the J call TRBJ2-1, with D unclear. The V and J ends lost 4 bases and 10 bases respectively, with 11 bases between them. This CDR3 spans 12 amino acids. Germline assignment: CDR1 MDHEN and CDR2 SYDVKM. The full variable domain, in which reference TRBV28 and TRBJ2-1 provide the parts outside the CDR3, is DVKVTQSSRYLVKRTGEKVFLECVQDMDHENMFWYRQDPGLGLRLIYFSYDVKMKEKGDIPEGYSVSREKKERFSLILESASTNQTSMYLCASSSPLYEQFFGPGTRLTVL.

The CDR3 region has the DNA TGCGCCAGCAGCTTAAGCCGGGCGGACACTGAAGCTTTCTTT. It codes for CASSLSRADTEAFF. V gene TRBV5-1 combines with J gene TRBJ1-1; D remains unclear. The germline gives CDR1 SGHRS, CDR2 YFSETQ. Trimming stripped 2 bases from V and 3 bases from J, with 11 bases between. The CDR3 runs 14 residues.